These 21 T cell receptor beta chains share one sample of origin, sequenced in a study of T cell repertoires and Cas9 in healthy adults. Clones were sequenced by immunoSEQ multiplex PCR, and TCRdb holds only the in-frame ones, with some missing. The repertoire consists of approximately 21,000 clones, with around nine tenths occurring once and the leading ten covering around 0.62%. The sequenced material came from CD4+ effector T cells (CD127+, CD25-, CD137-, CD154-) from PBMCs; culture status not recorded. The receptor set was obtained from a human donor in good health.

This clone was observed once. This rearrangement joins TRBV29-1 to TRBJ2-5, with 7 positions matching TRBD1. The CDR3 loop spans 14 amino acids. V lost 7 bases, J lost 3 bases, and 11 bases stayed unmatched. Per germline, CDR1 SQVTM and CDR2 ANQGSEA. DNA of the CDR3: TGCAGCGGTGCTCCCGGGACAGTGAAAGAGACCCAGTACTTC. It is translated as CSGAPGTVKETQYF.

This clone has just a few counts. The gene calls are TRBV2 and TRBJ1-5; 9 nucleotides line up with TRBD1. The CDR3 sequence is 17 residues long. V trimming: 7 bases; J trimming: 4 bases; junction bases outside the gene matches: 14. The germline CDR1 and CDR2 sequences are SNHLY and FYNNEI. This CDR3 reads CASKGDRIGTGNQPQHF. In nucleotides, the CDR3 is TGTGCCAGCAAGGGGGACCGGATAGGGACAGGGAATCAGCCCCAGCATTTT.

The chain employs TRBV11-3 and TRBJ2-6; D remains ambiguous. The CDR3 has 16 amino acids. Deletions cut 5 bases from V and 0 bases from J, with 11 bases between. Looked up from germline, CDR1 is SGHNT and CDR2 is YENEEA. The CDR3 loop is CASSPGRISGANVLTF. CDR3 DNA sequence: TGTGCCAGCAGCCCCGGACGGATCTCTGGGGCCAACGTCCTGACTTTC.

This chain links TRBV6-9 with TRBJ1-5; D possibly corresponds to TRBD1 (6 bases). The germline V gene encodes CDR1 MNHGY and CDR2 SVAAGI. The CDR3 has 13 amino acids. Trimming cost V 3 bases and J 7 bases, with 10 bases left between them. Here the CDR3 DNA reads TGTGCCAGCAGTTACAGGGGTTTCCAGCCCCAGCATTTT. As protein: CASSYRGFQPQHF.

The genes are TRBV11-2 and TRBJ1-2; 11 nucleotides line up with TRBD1. V shed 5 bases, J shed 0 bases, and the junction held 8 bases outside the gene matches. Germline lookup yields CDR1 SGHAT and CDR2 FQNNGV. This CDR3 spans 17 amino acids. CDR3 in DNA: TGTGCCAGCAGCCCCGCCGGGACAGGGGGAGCTAACTATGGCTACACCTTC. Amino acids: CASSPAGTGGANYGYTF. The variable domain in full, with the rest retrieved from reference TRBV11-2 and TRBJ1-2, is EAGVAQSPRYKIIEKRQSVAFWCNPISGHATLYWYQQILGQGPKLLIQFQNNGVVDDSQLPKDRFSAERLKGVDSTLKIQPAKLEDSAVYLCASSPAGTGGANYGYTFGSGTRLTVV.

This chain joins TRBV9 and TRBJ1-5; D gene uncertain. Trimming pared 2 bases from V and 4 bases from J, leaving 10 bases between. The CDR3 is 14 residues long. CDR1 is SGDLS, CDR2 YYNGEE, per germline. The CDR3 sequence is CASSVAGSNQPQHF. The CDR3 nucleotides are TGTGCCAGCAGCGTGGCAGGCTCTAATCAGCCCCAGCATTTT.

This chain connects TRBV5-6 to TRBJ1-4; D ambiguous. V shed 1 base and J shed 4 bases, with 8 bases lying between them. This CDR3 is built from 14 residues. Per germline, CDR1 SGHDT and CDR2 YYEEEE. The CDR3, as DNA: TGTGCCAGCAGCTTGCTGGCAGGTAATGAAAAACTGTTTTTT. Residues: CASSLLAGNEKLFF.

V is TRBV4-1 and J is TRBJ2-3, with 7 nucleotides matching TRBD1. Per germline, CDR1 MGHRA and CDR2 YSYEKL. J gave up 2 bases and V 1 base, and 12 bases lay outside the gene matches. This CDR3 spans 18 amino acids. The CDR3 DNA is TGCGCCAGCAGCCAAGGGTTACTGGGACAGACCACCACAGATACGCAGTATTTT. Amino acid sequence: CASSQGLLGQTTTDTQYF.

V is TRBV19 and J is TRBJ1-6; D is unclear. V lost 1 base to trimming and J lost 6 bases, with 4 bases between them. Germline CDR1 and CDR2: LNHDA and SQIVND (reference sequence). This CDR3 is built from 13 residues. The CDR3 DNA sequence: TGTGCCAGTAGTATAGTGGTTAATTCACCCCTCCACTTT. Translating it yields CASSIVVNSPLHF. Looking up the rest from reference TRBV19 and TRBJ1-6 gives the full variable domain: DGGITQSPKYLFRKEGQNVTLSCEQNLNHDAMYWYRQDPGQGLRLIYYSQIVNDFQKGDIAEGYSVSREKKESFPLTVTSAQKNPTAFYLCASSIVVNSPLHFGNGTRLTVT.

The V gene is TRBV5-4, the J gene TRBJ2-7, with D perhaps matching TRBD1 or TRBD2 (5 bases each). Germline CDR1 SGHNT, CDR2 YYREEE (reference sequence). V shed 4 bases and J shed 4 bases, with 15 bases lying between them. CDR3 length: 14 residues. The CDR3 region has the DNA TGTGCCAGCAGCCTGGGAGACAGATCATACGAGCAGTACTTC. It translates to CASSLGDRSYEQYF. The whole variable domain, filled in from reference TRBV5-4 and TRBJ2-7, reads ETGVTQSPTHLIKTRGQQVTLRCSSQSGHNTVSWYQQALGQGPQFIFQYYREEENGRGNFPPRFSGLQFPNYSSELNVNALELDDSALYLCASSLGDRSYEQYFGPGTRLTVT.

This sequence joins TRBV5-1 and TRBJ2-2; no clear D. V lost 4 bases and J 6 bases, leaving 10 bases between the germline ends. The CDR3 sequence is 13 residues long. The germline V gene has CDR1 SGHRS and CDR2 YFSETQ. The DNA for the CDR3 is TGCGCCAGCAGCCCCGTAGTTTCCGGGGAGCTGTTTTTT. Protein sequence: CASSPVVSGELFF.

The rearrangement joins TRBV11-2 to TRBJ1-2; 9 bases fit TRBD1. The CDR3 totals 13 residues. V shed 2 bases, J shed 11 bases, and the junction held 6 bases outside the gene matches. Germline loops: CDR1 SGHAT, CDR2 FQNNGV. The CDR3 nucleotides read TGTGCCAGCAGCTTAATCGGACAGGGGAGTTACACCTTC. This gives the protein CASSLIGQGSYTF.

The chain recombines TRBV7-2 with TRBJ2-2; D unclear. The CDR3 extends over 15 amino acids. V lost 2 bases to trimming and J lost 2 bases, with 9 bases between them. Per germline, CDR1 SGHTA and CDR2 FQGNSA. The CDR3 is CASSLISHNTGELFF. The CDR3, as DNA: TGTGCCAGCAGCTTAATATCACATAACACCGGGGAGCTGTTTTTT. Full variable domain (missing parts from reference TRBV7-2 and TRBJ2-2): GAGVSQSPSNKVTEKGKDVELRCDPISGHTALYWYRQSLGQGLEFLIYFQGNSAPDKSGLPSDRFSAERTGGSVSTLTIQRTQQEDSAVYLCASSLISHNTGELFFGEGSRLTVL.

The chain joins TRBV11-1 to TRBJ2-6, with D tentatively TRBD2 (5 bases). The CDR3 spans 16 residues. Germline loops: CDR1 SGHAT, CDR2 FQDESV (reference sequence). Deletions cut 0 bases from V and 2 bases from J, with 8 bases between. The CDR3 loop is CASSLARGPGANVLTF. The CDR3 region has the DNA TGTGCCAGCAGCTTAGCGCGCGGGCCTGGGGCCAACGTCCTGACTTTC.

The chain carries TRBV6-6 and TRBJ2-5; TRBD1 aligns across 8 bases. The CDR3 runs to 15 residues. Germline trimming cut 6 bases from V and 4 bases from J; bases unmatched to any gene: 10. Germline V gives CDR1 MNHNY, CDR2 SVGAGI (reference sequence). The CDR3 loop reads CASRSTGAVGETQYF. The CDR3 DNA reads TGTGCCAGCAGGTCGACAGGGGCCGTCGGAGAGACCCAGTACTTC.

The rearrangement uses TRBV5-1 and TRBJ2-5; D possibly corresponds to TRBD1 (6 bases). V was trimmed by 6 bases and J by 0 bases, leaving 12 bases between them. This CDR3 comprises 14 residues. Germline V gives CDR1 SGHRS, CDR2 YFSETQ. CDR3 protein: CASKPGTHQETQYF. The CDR3 coding sequence is TGCGCCAGCAAACCGGGGACACACCAAGAGACCCAGTACTTC. Using reference TRBV5-1 and TRBJ2-5 for the parts outside the CDR3, the full variable domain is KAGVTQTPRYLIKTRGQQVTLSCSPISGHRSVSWYQQTPGQGLQFLFEYFSETQRNKGNFPGRFSGRQFSNSRSEMNVSTLELGDSALYLCASKPGTHQETQYFGPGTRLLVL.

The chain carries TRBV30 and TRBJ2-3, with no clear D. Germline loops: CDR1 GTSNPN, CDR2 SVGIG (reference sequence). This CDR3 spans 15 amino acids. Trimming left V 1 base short and J 2 bases short, with 13 bases between. CDR3 region: CAWSAVDSPTDTQYF. The CDR3 bases are TGTGCCTGGAGTGCCGTCGATTCCCCCACAGATACGCAGTATTTT.

The rearrangement joins TRBV18 to TRBJ2-5; 7 bases line up with TRBD1. Trimming at V came to 4 bases and at J to 2 bases, leaving 7 bases not matched to a gene. The CDR3 consists of 15 residues. Per germline, CDR1 KGHSH and CDR2 LQKENI. The CDR3 sequence: CASSLSGQRQETQYF. CDR3 in DNA: TGTGCCAGCTCACTTTCGGGACAGAGGCAAGAGACCCAGTACTTC.

V is TRBV5-6 and J is TRBJ1-2; 8 positions match TRBD1. Germline-derived CDR1 and CDR2 are SGHDT and YYEEEE. The V segment lost 2 bases and the J segment 8 bases; nucleotides outside the gene matches: 5. CDR3 length: 13 residues. The DNA of the CDR3 is TGTGCCAGCAGCTTCAGGGGGCGATCGGGCTACACCTTC. It encodes CASSFRGRSGYTF. The entire variable domain, with the rest obtained from reference TRBV5-6 and TRBJ1-2, is as follows: DAGVTQSPTHLIKTRGQQVTLRCSPKSGHDTVSWYQQALGQGPQFIFQYYEEEERQRGNFPDRFSGHQFPNYSSELNVNALLLGDSALYLCASSFRGRSGYTFGSGTRLTVV.

Only a few counts were recorded for this clone. This rearrangement joins TRBV5-4 to TRBJ2-5, with 7 bases matching TRBD2. V lost 3 bases to trimming and J lost 0 bases; unmatched junction nucleotides: 5. There are 15 residues in the CDR3. Germline-derived CDR1 and CDR2 are SGHNT and YYREEE (reference sequence). CDR3 loop: CASSWDLADQETQYF. DNA for the CDR3: TGTGCCAGCAGCTGGGACCTAGCGGACCAAGAGACCCAGTACTTC.

CDR3 loop: CATSRVTGGTEKLFF. The DNA of the CDR3 is TGTGCCACCAGCAGAGTGACAGGGGGTACGGAAAAACTGTTTTTT. The J gene is TRBJ1-4, the V gene TRBV15, with 9 bases identical to TRBD1. CDR1 is LNHNV, CDR2 YYDKDF, per germline (reference sequence). The V segment lost 1 base and the J segment 8 bases; nucleotides outside the gene matches: 5. The CDR3 consists of 15 residues.